This T cell receptor beta chain was recorded in a study of cytomegalovirus exposure and HLA in healthy donors. As regards this clone: Its target is not known.

Study results and limitations: A later analysis linked a missense variant in DCLRE1C to the trimming of TCR beta V and J genes.

CDR1 is KGHSH, CDR2 LQKENI, per germline. This CDR3 is 14 amino acids long. V lost 8 bases and J 0 bases, leaving 10 bases between the germline ends. PCR amplification relied on 60 Vbeta primers (plus 13 Jbeta primers). Using immunoSEQ multiplex PCR, the repertoire was profiled, and TCRdb retains in-frame clones only, with some absent. The profile covers approximately 150,000 clones, with around 80% appearing a single time and 7% taken by the ten largest. Sequencing was done on a sample of PBMCs. V is TRBV18 and J is TRBJ1-4, with a possible D match to TRBD1 (6 bases). The sequence was collected from a woman in her thirties or forties in good health and CMV-seropositive. The CDR3 region is CASQRTATNEKLFF. CDR3 bases: TGTGCCAGCCAAAGGACAGCAACTAATGAAAAACTGTTTTTT.